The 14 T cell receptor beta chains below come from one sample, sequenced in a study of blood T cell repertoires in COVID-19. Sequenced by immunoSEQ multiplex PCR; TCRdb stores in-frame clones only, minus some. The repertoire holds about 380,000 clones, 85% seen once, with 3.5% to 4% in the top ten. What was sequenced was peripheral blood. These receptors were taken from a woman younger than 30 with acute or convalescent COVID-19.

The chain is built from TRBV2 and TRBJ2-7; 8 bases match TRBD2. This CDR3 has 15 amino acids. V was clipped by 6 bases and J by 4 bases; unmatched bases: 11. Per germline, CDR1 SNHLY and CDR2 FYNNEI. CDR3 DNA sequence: TGTGCCAGCAGCGCTAGCGGGCTAACCTTATACGAGCAGTACTTC. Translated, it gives CASSASGLTLYEQYF.

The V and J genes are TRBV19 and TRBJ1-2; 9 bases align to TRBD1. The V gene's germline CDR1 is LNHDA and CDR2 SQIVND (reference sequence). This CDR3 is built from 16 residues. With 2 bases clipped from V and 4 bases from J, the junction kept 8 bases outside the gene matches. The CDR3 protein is CASSITRDRVTYGYTF. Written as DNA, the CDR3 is TGTGCCAGTAGTATAACCCGGGACAGGGTGACCTATGGCTACACCTTC.

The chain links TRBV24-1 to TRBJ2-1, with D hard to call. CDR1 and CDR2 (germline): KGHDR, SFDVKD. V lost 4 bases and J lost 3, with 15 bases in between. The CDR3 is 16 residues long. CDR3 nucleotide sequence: TGTGCCACCAGTGACCCCTTGGCCGGCGGCTACAATGAGCAGTTCTTC. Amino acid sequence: CATSDPLAGGYNEQFF.

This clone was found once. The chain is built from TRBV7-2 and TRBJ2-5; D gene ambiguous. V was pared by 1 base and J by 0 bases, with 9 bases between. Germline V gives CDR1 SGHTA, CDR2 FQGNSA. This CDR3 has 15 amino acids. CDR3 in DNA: TGTGCCAGCAGCTTAGATCCAACTGACCAAGAGACCCAGTACTTC. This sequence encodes CASSLDPTDQETQYF.

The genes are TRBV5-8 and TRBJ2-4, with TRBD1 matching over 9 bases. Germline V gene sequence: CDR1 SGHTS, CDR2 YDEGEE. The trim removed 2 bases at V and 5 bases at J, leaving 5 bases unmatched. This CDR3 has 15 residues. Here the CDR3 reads CASSLWDRVQNIQYF. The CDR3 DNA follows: TGTGCCAGCAGCTTATGGGACAGGGTCCAAAACATTCAGTACTTC.

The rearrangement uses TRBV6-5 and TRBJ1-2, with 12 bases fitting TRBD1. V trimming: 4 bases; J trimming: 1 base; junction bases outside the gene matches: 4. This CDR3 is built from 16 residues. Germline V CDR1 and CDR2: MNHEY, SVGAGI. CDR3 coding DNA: TGTGCCAGCAGTTCCGGGACAGGGGGCGATAACTATGGCTACACCTTC. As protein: CASSSGTGGDNYGYTF.

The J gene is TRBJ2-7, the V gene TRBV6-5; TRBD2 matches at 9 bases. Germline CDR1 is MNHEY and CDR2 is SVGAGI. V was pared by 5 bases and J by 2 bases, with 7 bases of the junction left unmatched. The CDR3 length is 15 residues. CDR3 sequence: CASSNEAGGPYEQYF. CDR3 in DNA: TGTGCCAGCAGTAATGAAGCGGGGGGCCCCTACGAGCAGTACTTC.

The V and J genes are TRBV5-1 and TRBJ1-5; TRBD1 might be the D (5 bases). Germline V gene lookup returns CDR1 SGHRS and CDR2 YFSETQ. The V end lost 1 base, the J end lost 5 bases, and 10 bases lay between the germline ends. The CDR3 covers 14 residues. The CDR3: CASSLLGPDQPQHF. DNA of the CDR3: TGCGCCAGCAGCTTGCTGGGGCCTGATCAGCCCCAGCATTTT.

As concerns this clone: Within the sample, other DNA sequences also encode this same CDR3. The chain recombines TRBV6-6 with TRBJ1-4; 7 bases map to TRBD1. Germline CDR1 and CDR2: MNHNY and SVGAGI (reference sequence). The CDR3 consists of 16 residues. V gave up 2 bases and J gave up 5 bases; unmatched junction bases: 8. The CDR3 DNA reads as TGTGCCAGCAGTTACCCCCGGGACAGCTTAAATGAAAAACTGTTTTTT. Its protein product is CASSYPRDSLNEKLFF.

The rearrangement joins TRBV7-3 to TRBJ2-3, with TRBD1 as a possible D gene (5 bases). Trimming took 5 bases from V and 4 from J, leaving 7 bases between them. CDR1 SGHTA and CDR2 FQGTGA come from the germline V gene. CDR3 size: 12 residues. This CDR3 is CASSQGSDTQYF. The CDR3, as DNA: TGTGCCAGCAGCCAGGGTTCAGATACGCAGTATTTT. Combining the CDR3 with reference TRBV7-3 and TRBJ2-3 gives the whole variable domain GAGVSQTPSNKVTEKGKYVELRCDPISGHTALYWYRQSLGQGPEFLIYFQGTGAADDSGLPNDRFFAVRPEGSVSTLKIQRTERGDSAVYLCASSQGSDTQYFGPGTRLTVL.

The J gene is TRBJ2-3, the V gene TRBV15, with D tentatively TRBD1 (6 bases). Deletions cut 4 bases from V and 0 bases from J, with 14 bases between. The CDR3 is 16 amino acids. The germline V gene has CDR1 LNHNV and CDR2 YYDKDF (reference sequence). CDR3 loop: CATSTGDITSTDTQYF. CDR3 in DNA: TGTGCCACCAGCACCGGGGACATTACTAGCACAGATACGCAGTATTTT.

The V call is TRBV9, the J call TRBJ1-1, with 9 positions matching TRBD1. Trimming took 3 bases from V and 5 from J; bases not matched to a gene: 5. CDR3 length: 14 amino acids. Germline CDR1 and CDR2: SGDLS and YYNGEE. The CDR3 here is CASSGKGQGTEAFF. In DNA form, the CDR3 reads TGTGCCAGCAGCGGGAAGGGACAGGGTACTGAAGCTTTCTTT. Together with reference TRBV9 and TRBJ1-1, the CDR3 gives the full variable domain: DSGVTQTPKHLITATGQRVTLRCSPRSGDLSVYWYQQSLDQGLQFLIQYYNGEERAKGNILERFSAQQFPDLHSELNLSSLELGDSALYFCASSGKGQGTEAFFGQGTRLTVV.

The CDR3 DNA sequence: TGTGCCAGCAGTTTTATGGGGGCCAGCTCCTACAATGAGCAGTTCTTC. Translating it yields CASSFMGASSYNEQFF. J is TRBJ2-1 and V is TRBV28; D possibly corresponds to TRBD1 (6 bases). The CDR3 loop spans 16 amino acids. V was shortened by 3 bases and J by 0 bases, with 12 bases between the two germline ends. CDR1 is MDHEN and CDR2 is SYDVKM in the germline V gene. The whole variable domain, remainder taken from reference TRBV28 and TRBJ2-1, is DVKVTQSSRYLVKRTGEKVFLECVQDMDHENMFWYRQDPGLGLRLIYFSYDVKMKEKGDIPEGYSVSREKKERFSLILESASTNQTSMYLCASSFMGASSYNEQFFGPGTRLTVL.

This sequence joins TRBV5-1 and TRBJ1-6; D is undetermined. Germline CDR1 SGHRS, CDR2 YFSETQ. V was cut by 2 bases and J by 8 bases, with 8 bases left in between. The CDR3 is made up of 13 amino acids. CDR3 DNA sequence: TGCGCCAGCAGCTTATCTACTGATTCACCCCTCCACTTT. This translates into CASSLSTDSPLHF. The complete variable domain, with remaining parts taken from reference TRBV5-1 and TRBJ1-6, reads KAGVTQTPRYLIKTRGQQVTLSCSPISGHRSVSWYQQTPGQGLQFLFEYFSETQRNKGNFPGRFSGRQFSNSRSEMNVSTLELGDSALYLCASSLSTDSPLHFGNGTRLTVT.